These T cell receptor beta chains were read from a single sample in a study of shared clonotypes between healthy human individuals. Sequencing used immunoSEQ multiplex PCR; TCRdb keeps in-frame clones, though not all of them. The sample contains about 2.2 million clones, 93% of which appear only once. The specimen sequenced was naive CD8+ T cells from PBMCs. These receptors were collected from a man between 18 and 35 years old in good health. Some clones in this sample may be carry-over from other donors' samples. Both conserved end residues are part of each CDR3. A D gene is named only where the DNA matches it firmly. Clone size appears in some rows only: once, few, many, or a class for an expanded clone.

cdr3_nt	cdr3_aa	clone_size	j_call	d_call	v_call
TGTGCCAGCAGCCACCCAGACCGAGACACAGATACGCAGTATTTT	CASSHPDRDTDTQYF	.	TRBJ2-3	.	TRBV9
TGTGCCAGCAGTTTCGGGAACCTTGGGGATACGCAGTATTTT	CASSFGNLGDTQYF	once	TRBJ2-3	.	TRBV28
TGTGCCAGCAGTTACCCGGTGACAGGGGACTCCTACGAGCAGTACTTC	CASSYPVTGDSYEQYF	.	TRBJ2-7	TRBD1	TRBV6-6
TGCAGCGTGGCACCGGGACTAGCGGGAGTGAATGAGCAGTTCTTC	CSVAPGLAGVNEQFF	once	TRBJ2-1	TRBD2	TRBV29-1
TGTGCCAGCAGTCCGTCGACAGGGAGCACAGATACGCAGTATTTT	CASSPSTGSTDTQYF	once	TRBJ2-3	TRBD1	TRBV6-5
TGTGCCAGCAGCGTATGGGAGCGCCTCTCTGGAAACACCATATATTTT	CASSVWERLSGNTIYF	.	TRBJ1-3	.	TRBV9
TGTGCCAGCAGCCAAGAGTGGCGGTGGGCGGGTGAGCAGTTCTTC	CASSQEWRWAGEQFF	.	TRBJ2-1	.	TRBV14
TGTGCCAGCAGCTTAGGGGCGGGGGTCACCTACGAGCAGTACTTC	CASSLGAGVTYEQYF	once	TRBJ2-7	TRBD2	TRBV7-3
TGTGCCAGCAGCTGGTTATTAGGTCAGACTAGCGGGAGGGAGGATACGCAGTATTTT	CASSWLLGQTSGREDTQYF	.	TRBJ2-3	TRBD2	TRBV7-2
TGTGCCAGCAGCTCCGGGGGCTCCCTCTCCTACGAGCAGTACTTC	CASSSGGSLSYEQYF	.	TRBJ2-7	.	TRBV7-8
TGTGCCAGCAGCCAAGATATTGTGGCGGGAGTGGACGGGGAGCTGTTTTTT	CASSQDIVAGVDGELFF	.	TRBJ2-2	TRBD2	TRBV14
TGTGCCAGCAGCAACGGCTACGAGCAGTACTTC	CASSNGYEQYF	.	TRBJ2-7	.	TRBV5-6
TGTGCCAGCAGCCAAGGGGGGACGGACTATGGCTACACCTTC	CASSQGGTDYGYTF	.	TRBJ1-2	.	TRBV4-2
TGTGCCAGCAGCTTAGTACGAGGGGAAATGAATCAGCCCCAGCATTTT	CASSLVRGEMNQPQHF	.	TRBJ1-5	.	TRBV7-8
TGTGCCAGCAGCCGCGACAAGGGGGGTGAGCAGTTCTTC	CASSRDKGGEQFF	once	TRBJ2-1	.	TRBV14
TGTGCCAGCAGCCCCAAGGATTGGACCCAGCATTTT	CASSPKDWTQHF	.	TRBJ1-5	.	TRBV28
TGTGCCAGCAGCTTAGACAGGTATTATGGCTACACCTTC	CASSLDRYYGYTF	once	TRBJ1-2	.	TRBV7-9
TGTGCCAGCAGCTTTGGGACTAGCGGATACTACGAGCAGTACTTC	CASSFGTSGYYEQYF	.	TRBJ2-7	TRBD2	TRBV5-4
TGTGCCCAAAAGGTGGCCTTTACGCAGTATTTT	CAQKVAFTQYF	.	TRBJ2-3	.	TRBV7-2
TGTGCCAGCAGTTACGAGGGCCCCCGGGGAAAACTGTTTTTT	CASSYEGPRGKLFF	.	TRBJ1-4	.	TRBV6-6
TGTGCCAGCAGCCAGACAGGGGGCCCCGGCTACGAGCAGTACTTC	CASSQTGGPGYEQYF	.	TRBJ2-7	TRBD1	TRBV7-9
TGTGCCAGCAGCCCCGTGACAGGGTTCGGTCAGCCCCAGCATTTT	CASSPVTGFGQPQHF	few	TRBJ1-5	TRBD1	TRBV7-9